This T cell receptor (beta chain) is from a study of blood T cell repertoires in COVID-19. In assigning cohorts, the study relied on participant-reported clinical history. In Cohort 3, a recovered donor had either two negative PCRs, clearance, or symptom resolution. With V trimmed by 6 bases and J by 4 bases, 5 bases remained unmatched. This CDR3 has 13 residues. The germline V gene encodes CDR1 MDHEN and CDR2 SYDVKM. Using immunoSEQ multiplex PCR, the repertoire was profiled, and TCRdb retains in-frame clones only, with some absent. The repertoire holds some 150,000 clones, roughly 80% seen once, with roughly 9.2% in the top ten. This clone is a singleton in its sample.

The receptor was derived from a man between 45 and 60 years old who had recovered from COVID-19. The chain combines TRBV28 with TRBJ1-1; 7 bases align to TRBD1. What was sequenced was PBMCs or T cells enriched from blood (not recorded which). This CDR3 reads CASRRQGSTEAFF. DNA for the CDR3: TGTGCCAGCAGGCGACAGGGATCCACTGAAGCTTTCTTT.